This TCR beta chain emerged from a study of vaccination and CD4 T cells after COVID-19 (dated by TCRdb to 2022 to 2024). Background on the whole study: The convalescent cohort included six males and four females, with two Hispanic individuals, seven Caucasians, two Asians and one multiracial person. Post-COVID blood samples were collected from convalescent patients a median of around 100 days after diagnosis, with a range of about 30 to 170 days. At the TCR clonotype level, an earlier paper using these donors assessed memory CD4+ T cell crossreactivity between SARS-CoV-2 and common cold coronavirus spike proteins. The cultures were stimulated with overlapping spike peptide pools from SARS-CoV-2 and from the common cold coronaviruses HCoV-NL63, HCoV-OC43 and HCoV-229E. Post-vaccine blood samples were taken a median of around 68 days after the second vaccine dose, with a range of about 13 to 250 days. Control cultures received a CEFX viral epitope pool as the positive control, an HIV-1 Nef peptide pool as the negative control, or no peptide. In approximately ten COVID-19 convalescent patients and a handful of infection-naive healthy vaccine recipients, the spike-specific CD4+ TCR repertoire before mRNA vaccination was compared with the repertoire after mRNA vaccination. Participants got two doses of the Pfizer-BioNTech BNT162b2 vaccine (n=8) or two doses of the Moderna mRNA-1273 vaccine (n=2).

Sample treatment or condition, as interpreted from the label and publication: 10-day PBMC culture with coronavirus spike peptide pools or control peptides (ViraFEST assay). CD4+ T cells from unexposed donors were collected before the COVID-19 pandemic (2011-2018). The ViraFEST assay was used in the study, in which antigen-specific T cells were expanded with peptide pools and expanded clonotypes were subsequently identified by TCR sequencing. About 2 million PBMCs per well were cultured in IMDM with approximately 5% human AB serum and approximately 9.8 IU/ml IL-2, plus 10 ug/ml peptide pools. On days 3 and 7, half of the culture medium was replaced with fresh IL-2-containing medium. After about 11 days of culture, CD4+ T cells were isolated by negative selection using the EasySep CD4+ T cell isolation kit. Unexposed donor CD4+ T cells were tested for reactivity to SARS-CoV-2 S and N and four common cold coronavirus spike pools, as cell number allowed. PBMCs were separated from whole blood using Ficoll-Paque Plus gradient centrifugation and then either used fresh or cryopreserved at -140C. In general, triplicate wells were set up for every culture condition. The leukapheresis product for the unexposed donors was obtained through commercial purchase.

General conclusions and limits of the study: Of the vaccine-specific clones found in convalescent patients, nearly all (304 of 307) were mono-reactive for SARS-CoV-2 spike instead of being cross-reactive with common cold coronaviruses. Relatively few convalescent patients were included in the study, and early timepoints after natural infection were not analyzed. Although the median number of SARS-CoV-2-reactive clonotypes went up from 21 after infection to some 38 after vaccination, the increase was not significant. In convalescent patients, a median around 86% of post-vaccine SARS-CoV-2-reactive clones were detected only after vaccination, suggesting vaccine-specific priming.

The library was built by means of PCR. At the Johns Hopkins FTIC core, DNA from the cultured CD4+ T cells underwent TCR sequencing with the Oncomine TCR Beta short-read assay. The QIAamp micro DNA kit was used to extract genomic DNA from the cultured CD4+ T cells. Oncomine TCR Beta libraries made from cultured CD4+ T cells were pooled using unique dual indexes and sequenced on an Illumina iSeq 100. On the authors' methods: Non-productive sequences were removed, and CDR3s that did not start with C, did not end with F or W, or were shorter than 7 amino acids were discarded. Antigen-specific clonotypes were identified with the MANAFEST web application by comparing peptide-stimulated wells with reference and other culture wells. For a clone to be called positive, the clone needed an FDR below 0.05, an odds ratio above 5, and a productive frequency above 0.1% in at least two of three replicate wells. A clonotype counted as cross-reactive if it showed significant expansion both in the SARS-CoV-2 spike wells and in at least one common cold coronavirus spike condition. CDR3 homology was assessed with Levenshtein distances (stringdist) and unrooted phylogenetic trees (ape) in R version 3.6.1. TCRdb passed the public sequencing reads through fastp at Q25 and MiXCR, retaining productive beta sequences. Here each entry gathers all rows of one CDR3 protein and keeps the most common genes and DNA. Clone size and V and J calls follow TCRdb, not the original study. The table for this sample lists 8,000 to 9,000 distinct CDR3 sequences; roughly 49% of them were counted only once. Approximately 15% of the sample rests with the top ten.

About this clonotype: The antigen it recognizes is unknown. No base quality information exists; no much larger clone differs at one position.

Spanning cysteine to phenylalanine, the CDR3 consists of 15 amino acids. The DNA shown is the 45-base CDR3, in frame from base 1. After removal of 5 bases from V and 9 bases from J, the junction retains 13 bases not matched to a gene. The germline V gene gives CDR1 as SGHAT and CDR2 as FQNNGV. Sequenced input: CD4+ T cells from blood, cultured in vitro. The receptor comes from a human donor in good health. Recombination linked TRBV11-2 to TRBJ2-1; the central 7 bases match TRBD2. At the DNA level, the sequence is TGTGCCAGCAGCCCCCGGACTAGAATGGTAGGTGAGCAGTTCTTC. Translated, it reads CASSPRTRMVGEQFF.